This T cell receptor (beta chain) was observed in a study of long-term antiretroviral therapy in people with HIV. Study-wide background: The oldest samples precede the 2015 immediate-ART recommendation by about a decade. Findings of the study overall: Blood sampling spanned 2004 to 2017, possibly under older ART regimens. Diversity increased after ART yet remained lower than in transplant donor controls.

V shed 4 bases and J shed 0 bases, with 10 bases lying between them. The CDR3 consists of 15 residues. Germline lookup yields CDR1 MGHRA and CDR2 YSYEKL. As concerns this clone: Its specificity is not known.

Run at survey level, the immunoSEQ assay was version v3.0. Each sample had sequencing targeting 40,000-50,000 T-cell genomes. Clones were sequenced by immunoSEQ multiplex PCR, and TCRdb holds only the in-frame ones, with some missing. The sample yields about 22,000 clones, roughly 85% seen once. This chain links TRBV4-1 with TRBJ1-3; D remains ambiguous. This material consisted of unsorted PBMCs, taken 4.1 years after starting antiretroviral therapy. The TCR sequence derives from a woman between 40 and 55 years old with HIV. The CDR3: CASSLSRDSGNTIYF. DNA for the CDR3: TGCGCCAGCAGCCTCAGCCGAGACTCTGGAAACACCATATATTTT.